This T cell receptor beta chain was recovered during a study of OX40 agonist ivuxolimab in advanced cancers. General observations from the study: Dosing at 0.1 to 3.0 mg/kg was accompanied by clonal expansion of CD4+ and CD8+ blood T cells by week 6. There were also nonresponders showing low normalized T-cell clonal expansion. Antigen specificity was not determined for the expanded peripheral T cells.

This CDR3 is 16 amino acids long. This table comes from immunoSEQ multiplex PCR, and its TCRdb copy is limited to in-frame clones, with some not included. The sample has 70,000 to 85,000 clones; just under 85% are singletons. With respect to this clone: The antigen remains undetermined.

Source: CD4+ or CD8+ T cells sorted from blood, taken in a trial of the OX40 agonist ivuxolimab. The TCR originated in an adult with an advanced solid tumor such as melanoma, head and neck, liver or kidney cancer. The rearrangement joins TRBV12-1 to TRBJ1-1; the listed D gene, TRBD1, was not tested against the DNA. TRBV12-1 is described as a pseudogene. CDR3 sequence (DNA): TGTGCCAGCAGCTATCCCAACAGGGGGTTGTACACTGAAGCTTTCTTT. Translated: CASSYPNRGLYTEAFF.